This is a list of T cell receptor beta chains from one sample in a study of T cell changes during pregnancy in multiple sclerosis. Generated by immunoSEQ multiplex PCR, the TCRdb table keeps only in-frame clones and is missing some. The profile shows under 40,000 clones, around 90% of them singletons. Sequencing used peripheral blood, obtained in the second trimester of pregnancy. The origin of the receptors is a female donor in good health, enrolled as a control in a pregnancy study. The CDR3 runs from the conserved cysteine through the conserved F or W. D genes are given only for firm matches. Expanded clones get a size class; other rows say once, few or many, or leave the size out.

TRBJ1-1,TRBV5-1,TRBD1,NA,TGCGCCAGCAGCTTCCGACAGGGGATGGACACTGAAGCTTTCTTT,CASSFRQGMDTEAFF
TRBJ2-2,TRBV10-3,TRBD2,NA,TGTGCCATCAAGGGGGGGACTAGCGAGTCCGGGGAGCTGTTTTTT,CAIKGGTSESGELFF
TRBJ2-7,TRBV7-9,TRBD1,NA,TGTGCCAGCAGCTTAGATCGACAGGGATCCTACGAGCAGTACTTC,CASSLDRQGSYEQYF
TRBJ2-5,TRBV10-1,TRBD2,once,TGCGCCAGCAGCCCCGGGGGGCAAGAGACCCAGTACTTC,CASSPGGQETQYF
TRBJ2-1,TRBV11-2,TRBD2,NA,TGTGCCAGCAGCTTAGGGCGAAAGCTAGCGGGAAGCTCCTACAATGAGCAGTTCTTC,CASSLGRKLAGSSYNEQFF
TRBJ2-7,TRBV27,NA,NA,TGTGCCAGCAGTTGGCGGGGCCCCTACGAGCAGTACTTC,CASSWRGPYEQYF
TRBJ2-1,TRBV19,TRBD2,NA,TGTGCCAGTAGGGAAAGATTTAAGCGGGGGGCCGCATACAATGAGCAGTTCTTC,CASRERFKRGAAYNEQFF
TRBJ1-4,TRBV13,TRBD1,once,TGTGCCAGCAGCTTACGAGACAGGGTGGATGAAAAACTGTTTTTT,CASSLRDRVDEKLFF
TRBJ2-1,TRBV7-3,TRBD2,NA,TGTGCCAGCAGCTTAACTGGGACTAGCGGTCCCAGGGGCAATGAGCAGTTCTTC,CASSLTGTSGPRGNEQFF
TRBJ2-7,TRBV2,NA,NA,TGTGCCAGCACCCGGGAGGGGGCCAGAGAGCAGTACTTC,CASTREGAREQYF
TRBJ2-5,TRBV7-9,TRBD2,NA,TGTGCCAGCAGCCCCCGGCTAGCGGGAGATGAGACCCAGTACTTC,CASSPRLAGDETQYF
TRBJ2-1,TRBV11-2,NA,NA,TGTGCCAGCAGCACCGTATCGGGGACTCTGAATGAGCAGTTCTTC,CASSTVSGTLNEQFF
TRBJ1-1,TRBV18,TRBD1,NA,TGTGCCAGCTCACCGGGACAGGGGGCATCCGAAGCTTTCTTT,CASSPGQGASEAFF
TRBJ2-2,TRBV9,NA,NA,TGTGCCAGCAGCGCTTCTGAGGGGGAGCTGTTTTTT,CASSASEGELFF